This T cell receptor (beta chain) is from a study of T cells in Graves' hyperthyroidism and ophthalmopathy. This clonotype was recorded at least ten times. Amplified regions were TCR beta CDR3 sequences from RNA transcripts. A first-round RT-PCR of the TCR CDR3 used the HTBI primer set. TCRdb passed the multiplex PCR reads through MiXCR, listing each CDR3 protein once. The sample lists about 570,000 distinct CDR3 sequences; roughly 46% were seen once. V was cut by 2 bases and J by 1 base, with 5 bases left in between. The germline CDR1 and CDR2 sequences are SGHTA and FQGTGA. The CDR3 has 13 residues. This chain connects TRBV7-3 to TRBJ1-1; D gene unclear. The clonotype was recovered from an adult woman with Graves' disease, either hyperthyroidism or ophthalmopathy (not recorded which). The sample consisted of peripheral blood or thyroid tissue (not recorded which). CDR3 in DNA: TGTGCCAGCAGCTTATCCCGGAACACTGAAGCTTTCTTT. Translation gives CASSLSRNTEAFF.